This T cell receptor (beta chain) originates from a study of T-cell reconstitution after alpha-beta-depleted transplantation in children. Unique molecular identifiers featured in how the TCRbeta library was prepared. Via MiXCR, TCRdb re-called the PCR reads, giving one row per CDR3 protein. In the table there are under 70,000 distinct CDR3 sequences, roughly a tenth of which are singletons. This clonotype was detected many times. The antigen is unknown. Study observations and caveats: The origin of alpha-beta T cells about two months after transplant was reportedly several hundred expanded graft clones. Surviving thymic progenitors and recipient T cells were the source of high TCRbeta diversity at day 60 in some patients. One year post-transplant, T-cell counts and diversity were largely derived from T cells produced anew.

The CDR3 has 14 amino acids. Trimming cost V 3 bases and J 0 bases, with 8 bases left between them. CDR1 and CDR2 (germline): MGHRA, YSYEKL. This sample comprised PBMCs, obtained before TCRalphabeta/CD19-depleted stem cell transplant. The origin of this receptor is a boy aged 5 to 17 with acute myeloid leukemia, due to receive a stem cell transplant. The gene calls are TRBV4-1 and TRBJ1-1, with no clear D. The CDR3 here is CASSHLGMNTEAFF. The CDR3 region has the DNA TGCGCCAGCAGCCACCTCGGCATGAACACTGAAGCTTTCTTT.